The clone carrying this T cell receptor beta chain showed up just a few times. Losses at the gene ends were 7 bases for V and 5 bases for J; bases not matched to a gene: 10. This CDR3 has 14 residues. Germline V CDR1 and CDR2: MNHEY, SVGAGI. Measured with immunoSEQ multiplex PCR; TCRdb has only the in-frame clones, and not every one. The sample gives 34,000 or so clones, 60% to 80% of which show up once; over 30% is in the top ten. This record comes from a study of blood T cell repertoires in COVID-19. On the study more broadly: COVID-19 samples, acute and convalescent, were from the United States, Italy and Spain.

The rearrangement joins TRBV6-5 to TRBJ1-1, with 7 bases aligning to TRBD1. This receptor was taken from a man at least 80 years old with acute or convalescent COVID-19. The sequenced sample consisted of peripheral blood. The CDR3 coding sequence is TGTGCCAGCATACTACAGGGGACGGGGACTGAAGCTTTCTTT. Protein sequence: CASILQGTGTEAFF.